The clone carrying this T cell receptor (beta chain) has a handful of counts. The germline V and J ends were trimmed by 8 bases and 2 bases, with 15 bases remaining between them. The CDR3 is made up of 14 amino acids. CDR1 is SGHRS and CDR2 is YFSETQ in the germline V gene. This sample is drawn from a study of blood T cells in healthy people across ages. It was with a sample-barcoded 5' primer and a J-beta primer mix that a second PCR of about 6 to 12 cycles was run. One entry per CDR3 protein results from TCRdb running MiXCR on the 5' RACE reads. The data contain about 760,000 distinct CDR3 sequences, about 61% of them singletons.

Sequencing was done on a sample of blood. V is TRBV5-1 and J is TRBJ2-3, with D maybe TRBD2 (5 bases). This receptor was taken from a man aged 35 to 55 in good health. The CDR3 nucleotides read TGCGCCAGTAACCCAGCGGTGTCCACAGATACGCAGTATTTT. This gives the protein CASNPAVSTDTQYF.